This T cell receptor (beta chain) was captured by sequencing in a study of T cell changes during pregnancy in multiple sclerosis. The CDR3 length is 11 residues. Trimming stripped 7 bases from V and 2 bases from J, with 7 bases between. The germline V gene has CDR1 SQVTM and CDR2 ANQGSEA. Some clones are missing from TCRdb's copy, which holds only in-frame ones; the method was immunoSEQ multiplex PCR. Among about 36,000 clones listed, more than 75% were seen once. Specimen: CD4+ T cells from peripheral blood mononuclear cells, collected in the first trimester of pregnancy. This chain connects TRBV29-1 to TRBJ2-3; D gene uncertain. This clonotype was obtained from a female donor with multiple sclerosis, enrolled in a pregnancy study. The CDR3, as DNA: TGCAGCGCAGTGCTCACAGATACGCAGTATTTT. This sequence encodes CSAVLTDTQYF.